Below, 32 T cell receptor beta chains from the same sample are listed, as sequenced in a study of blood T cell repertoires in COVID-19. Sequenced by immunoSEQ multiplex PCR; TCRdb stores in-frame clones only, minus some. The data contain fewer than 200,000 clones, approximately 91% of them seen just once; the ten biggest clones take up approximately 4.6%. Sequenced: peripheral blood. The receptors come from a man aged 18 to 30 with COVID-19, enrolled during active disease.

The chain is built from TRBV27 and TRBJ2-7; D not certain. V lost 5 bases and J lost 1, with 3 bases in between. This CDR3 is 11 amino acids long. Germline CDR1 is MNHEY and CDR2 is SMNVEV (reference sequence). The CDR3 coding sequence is TGTGCCAGCAGTCCTTCCTACGAGCAGTACTTC. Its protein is CASSPSYEQYF.

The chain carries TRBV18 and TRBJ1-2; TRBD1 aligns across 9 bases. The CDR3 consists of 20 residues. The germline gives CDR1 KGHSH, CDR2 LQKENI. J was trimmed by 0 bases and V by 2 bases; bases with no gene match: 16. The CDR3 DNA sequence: TGTGCCAGCTCACCAGGAATCGGGCGAACAGGGGGCCTAGCTAACTATGGCTACACCTTC. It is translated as CASSPGIGRTGGLANYGYTF.

DNA of the CDR3: TGTGCCAGCAGTTTATCACTTTCCCATAATTCACCCCTCCACTTT. Translation: CASSLSLSHNSPLHF. V gene TRBV27 combines with J gene TRBJ1-6; D not resolved. The V gene lost 0 bases and the J gene lost 5 bases, with 8 bases spanning the gap. This CDR3 is built from 15 residues. From germline, CDR1 is MNHEY and CDR2 SMNVEV (reference sequence).

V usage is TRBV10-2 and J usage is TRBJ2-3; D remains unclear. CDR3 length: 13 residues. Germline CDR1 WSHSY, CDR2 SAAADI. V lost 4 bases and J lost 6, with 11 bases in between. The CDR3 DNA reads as TGCGCCAGCAGTGTCGCTGGGCTCGATACGCAGTATTTT. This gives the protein CASSVAGLDTQYF.

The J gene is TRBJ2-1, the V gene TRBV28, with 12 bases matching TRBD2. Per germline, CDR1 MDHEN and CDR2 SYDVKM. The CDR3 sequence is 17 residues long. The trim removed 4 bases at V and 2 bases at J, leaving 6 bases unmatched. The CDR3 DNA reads TGTGCCAGCAGTTCCCGACTAGCGGGAGAGGCCTACAATGAGCAGTTCTTC. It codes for CASSSRLAGEAYNEQFF.

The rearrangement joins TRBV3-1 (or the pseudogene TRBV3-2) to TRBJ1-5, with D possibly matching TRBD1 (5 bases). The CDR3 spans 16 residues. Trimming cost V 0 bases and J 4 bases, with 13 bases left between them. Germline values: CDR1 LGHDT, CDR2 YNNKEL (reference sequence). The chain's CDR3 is CASSQDGGEGNQPQHF. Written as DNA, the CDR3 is TGTGCCAGCAGCCAAGATGGGGGGGAAGGGAATCAGCCCCAGCATTTT.

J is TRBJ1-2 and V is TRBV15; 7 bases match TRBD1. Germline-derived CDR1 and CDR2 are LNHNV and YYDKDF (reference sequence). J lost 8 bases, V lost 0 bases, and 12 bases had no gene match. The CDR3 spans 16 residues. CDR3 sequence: CATSRELPRQGGGYTF. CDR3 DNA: TGTGCCACCAGCAGAGAGCTCCCAAGACAGGGAGGCGGCTACACCTTC.

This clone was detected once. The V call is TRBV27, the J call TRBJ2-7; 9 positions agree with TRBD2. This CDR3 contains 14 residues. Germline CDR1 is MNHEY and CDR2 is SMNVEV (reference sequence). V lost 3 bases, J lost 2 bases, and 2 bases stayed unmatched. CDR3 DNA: TGTGCCAGCAGTTTTAGCGGGAGACCCTACGAGCAGTACTTC. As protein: CASSFSGRPYEQYF.

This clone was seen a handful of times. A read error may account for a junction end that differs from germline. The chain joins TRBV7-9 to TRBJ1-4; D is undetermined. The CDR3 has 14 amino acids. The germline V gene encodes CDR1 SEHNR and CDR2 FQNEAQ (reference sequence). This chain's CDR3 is CASSWGGPNEKLLF. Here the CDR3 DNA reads TGTGCCAGCAGCTGGGGAGGGCCGAATGAAAAACTGCTTTTT.

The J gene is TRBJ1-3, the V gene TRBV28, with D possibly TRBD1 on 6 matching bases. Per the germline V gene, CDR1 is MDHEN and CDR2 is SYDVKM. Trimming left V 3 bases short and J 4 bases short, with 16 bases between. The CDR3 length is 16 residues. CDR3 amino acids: CASSFHPAQGGNTIYF. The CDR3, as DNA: TGTGCCAGCAGTTTCCATCCCGCGCAGGGGGGAAACACCATATATTTT.

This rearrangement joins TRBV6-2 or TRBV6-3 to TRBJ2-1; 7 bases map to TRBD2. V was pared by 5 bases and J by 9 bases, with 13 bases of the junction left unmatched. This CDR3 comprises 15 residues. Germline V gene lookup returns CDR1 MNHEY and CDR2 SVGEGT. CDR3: CASSVTSDGQAEQFF. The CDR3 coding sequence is TGTGCCAGCAGTGTAACTAGCGATGGGCAAGCTGAGCAGTTCTTC.

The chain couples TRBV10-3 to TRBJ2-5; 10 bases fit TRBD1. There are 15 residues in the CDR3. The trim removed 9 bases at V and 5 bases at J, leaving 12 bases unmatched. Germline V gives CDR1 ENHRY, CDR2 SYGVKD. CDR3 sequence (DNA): TGTGCCATAAACCGGGACAGGGGAAGTGGCGAGACCCAGTACTTC. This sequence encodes CAINRDRGSGETQYF.

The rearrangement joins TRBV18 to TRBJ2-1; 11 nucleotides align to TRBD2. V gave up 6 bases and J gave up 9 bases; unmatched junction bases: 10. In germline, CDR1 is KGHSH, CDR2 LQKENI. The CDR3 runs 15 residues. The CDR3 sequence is CASSPLLAGVSEQFF. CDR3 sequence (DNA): TGTGCCAGCTCGCCCCTACTAGCGGGAGTTAGTGAGCAGTTCTTC.

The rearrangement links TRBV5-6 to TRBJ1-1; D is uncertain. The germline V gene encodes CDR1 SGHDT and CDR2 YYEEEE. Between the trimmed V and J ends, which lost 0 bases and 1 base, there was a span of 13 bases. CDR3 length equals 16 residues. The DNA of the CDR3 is TGTGCCAGCAGCTTGGGTCCGGGAGATCCGAACACTGAAGCTTTCTTT. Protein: CASSLGPGDPNTEAFF.

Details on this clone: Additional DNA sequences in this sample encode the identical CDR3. CDR3 bases: TGTGCCAGCAGCCAAGGTCTAGCCTCCTACGAGCAGTACTTC. It is translated as CASSQGLASYEQYF. The chain links TRBV3-1 (or the pseudogene TRBV3-2) to TRBJ2-7; weak D call: TRBD2 (5 bases). The CDR3 runs to 14 residues. Germline V gene lookup returns CDR1 LGHDT and CDR2 YNNKEL (reference sequence). Trimming stripped 1 base from V and 0 bases from J, with 7 bases between.

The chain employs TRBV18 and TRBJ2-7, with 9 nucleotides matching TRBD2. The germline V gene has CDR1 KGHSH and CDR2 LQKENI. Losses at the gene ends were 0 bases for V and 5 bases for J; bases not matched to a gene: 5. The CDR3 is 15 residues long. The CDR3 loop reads CASSPPAGGHDEQYF. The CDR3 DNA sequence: TGTGCCAGCTCACCACCGGCGGGAGGGCATGACGAGCAGTACTTC.

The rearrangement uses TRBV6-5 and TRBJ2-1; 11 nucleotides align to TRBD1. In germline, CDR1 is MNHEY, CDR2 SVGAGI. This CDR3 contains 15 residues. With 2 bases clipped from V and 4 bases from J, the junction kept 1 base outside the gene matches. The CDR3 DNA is TGTGCCAGCAGTTACGGGACAGGGGGATACAATGAGCAGTTCTTC. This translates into CASSYGTGGYNEQFF.

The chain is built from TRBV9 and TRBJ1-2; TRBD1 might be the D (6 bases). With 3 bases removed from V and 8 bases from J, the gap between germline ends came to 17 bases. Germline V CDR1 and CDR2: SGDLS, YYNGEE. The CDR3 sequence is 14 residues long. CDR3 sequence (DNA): TGTGCCAGCAGCGGGAACAGGGTGTCGTTCGGCTACACCTTC. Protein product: CASSGNRVSFGYTF.

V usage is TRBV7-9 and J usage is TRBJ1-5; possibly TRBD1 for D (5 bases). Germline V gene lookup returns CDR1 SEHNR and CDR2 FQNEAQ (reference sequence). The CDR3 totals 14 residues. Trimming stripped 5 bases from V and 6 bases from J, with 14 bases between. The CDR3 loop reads CASSPGGGSQPQHF. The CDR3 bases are TGTGCCAGCAGCCCCGGGGGAGGCTCTCAGCCCCAGCATTTT.

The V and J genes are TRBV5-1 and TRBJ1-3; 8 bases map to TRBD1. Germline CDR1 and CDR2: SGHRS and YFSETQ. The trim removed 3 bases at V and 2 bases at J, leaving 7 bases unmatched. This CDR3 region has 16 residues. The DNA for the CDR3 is TGCGCCAGCAGCTCTGGACAGGGAATGACTGGAAACACCATATATTTT. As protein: CASSSGQGMTGNTIYF.

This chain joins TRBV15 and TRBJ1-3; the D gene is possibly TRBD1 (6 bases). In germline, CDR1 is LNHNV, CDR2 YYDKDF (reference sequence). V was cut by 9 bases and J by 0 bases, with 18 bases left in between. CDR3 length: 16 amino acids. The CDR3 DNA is TGTGCCACGAAAAGGGACAATACCTTCTCTGGAAACACCATATATTTT. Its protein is CATKRDNTFSGNTIYF.

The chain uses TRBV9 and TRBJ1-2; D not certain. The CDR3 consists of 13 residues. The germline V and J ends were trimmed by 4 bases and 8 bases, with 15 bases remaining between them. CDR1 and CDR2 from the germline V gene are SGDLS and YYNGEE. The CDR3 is CASSSPIVSGYTF. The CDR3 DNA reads TGTGCCAGCAGCTCCCCGATAGTTTCGGGCTACACCTTC.

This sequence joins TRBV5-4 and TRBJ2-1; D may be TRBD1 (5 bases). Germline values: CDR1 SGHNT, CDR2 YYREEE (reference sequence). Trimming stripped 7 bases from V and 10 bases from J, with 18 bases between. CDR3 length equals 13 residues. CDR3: CASGTTRRGEQFF. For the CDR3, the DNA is TGTGCCAGCGGAACGACCCGAAGGGGCGAGCAGTTCTTC.

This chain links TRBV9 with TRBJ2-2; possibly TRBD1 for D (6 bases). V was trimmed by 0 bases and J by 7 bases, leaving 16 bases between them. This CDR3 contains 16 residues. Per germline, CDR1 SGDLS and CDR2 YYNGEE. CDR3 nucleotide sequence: TGTGCCAGCAGCGTAGAGCCGGGGCGAGGGGGCGGGGAGCTGTTTTTT. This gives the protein CASSVEPGRGGGELFF.

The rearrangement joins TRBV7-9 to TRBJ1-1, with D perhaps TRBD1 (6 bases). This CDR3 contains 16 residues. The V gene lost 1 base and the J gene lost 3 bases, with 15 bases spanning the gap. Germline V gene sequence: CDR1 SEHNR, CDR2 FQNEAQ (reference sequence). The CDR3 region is CASSLGVRGTDTEAFF. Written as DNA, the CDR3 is TGTGCCAGCAGCTTAGGTGTGAGGGGGACGGACACTGAAGCTTTCTTT.

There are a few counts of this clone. The CDR3 bases are TGCGCCAGCAGCCGAGAAGCGGGAGCGGACACCGGGGAGCTGTTTTTT. Translated, it gives CASSREAGADTGELFF. V usage is TRBV4-3 and J usage is TRBJ2-2; 8 bases agree with TRBD2. Germline-derived CDR1 and CDR2 are LGHNA and YSLEER. V shed 4 bases and J 3 bases; nucleotides not matched to a gene: 7. CDR3 length: 16 amino acids.

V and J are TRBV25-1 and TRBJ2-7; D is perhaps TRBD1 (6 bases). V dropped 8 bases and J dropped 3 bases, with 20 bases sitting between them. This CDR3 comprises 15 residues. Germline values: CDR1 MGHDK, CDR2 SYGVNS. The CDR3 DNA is TGTGCCAGCGTGAGGACACAGGGACGCATCTACGAGCAGTACTTC. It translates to CASVRTQGRIYEQYF.

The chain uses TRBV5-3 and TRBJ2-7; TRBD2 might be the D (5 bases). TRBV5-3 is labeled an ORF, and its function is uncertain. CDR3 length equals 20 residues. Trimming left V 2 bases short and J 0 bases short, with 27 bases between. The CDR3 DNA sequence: TGTGCCAGAAGCTTACCGTGGGCGGACTCACTTTTTAATACCTCCTACGAGCAGTACTTC. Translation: CARSLPWADSLFNTSYEQYF.

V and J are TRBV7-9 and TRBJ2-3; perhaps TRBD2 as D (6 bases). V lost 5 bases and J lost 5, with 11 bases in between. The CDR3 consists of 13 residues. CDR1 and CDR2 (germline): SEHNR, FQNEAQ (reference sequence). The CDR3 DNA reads TGTGCCAGCAGCCACGGGGGTATAGATACGCAGTATTTT. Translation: CASSHGGIDTQYF.

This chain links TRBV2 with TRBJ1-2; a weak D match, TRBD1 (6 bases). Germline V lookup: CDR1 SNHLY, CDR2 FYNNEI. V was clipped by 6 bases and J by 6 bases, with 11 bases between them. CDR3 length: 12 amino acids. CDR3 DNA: TGTGCCAGCAGCTGGGGGGGGCATGGCTACACCTTC. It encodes CASSWGGHGYTF.

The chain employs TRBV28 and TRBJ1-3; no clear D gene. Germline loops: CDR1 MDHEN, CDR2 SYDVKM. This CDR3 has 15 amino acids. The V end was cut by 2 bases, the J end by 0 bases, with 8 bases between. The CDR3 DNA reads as TGTGCCAGCAGTTTACCAGTCAGCTCTGGAAACACCATATATTTT. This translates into CASSLPVSSGNTIYF.

CDR3 residues: CASSPVDSFKNIQYF. The CDR3 DNA is TGTGCCAGCTCACCAGTAGACAGCTTCAAAAACATTCAGTACTTC. The rearrangement links TRBV18 to TRBJ2-4, with a tentative D call TRBD1 (5 bases). V was clipped by 2 bases and J by 3 bases, with 11 bases between them. Germline CDR1 and CDR2: KGHSH and LQKENI. The CDR3 consists of 15 residues. The full variable domain, in which reference TRBV18 and TRBJ2-4 provide the parts outside the CDR3, is NAGVMQNPRHLVRRRGQEARLRCSPMKGHSHVYWYRQLPEEGLKFMVYLQKENIIDESGMPKERFSAEFPKEGPSILRIQQVVRGDSAAYFCASSPVDSFKNIQYFGAGTRLSVL.